These T cell receptor beta chains were read from a single sample in a study of T cell responses to AZD1222 COVID-19 vaccine. Only in-frame clones appear in the TCRdb table, and some are missing; sequencing was by immunoSEQ multiplex PCR. Of roughly 160,000 clones listed, more than 90% are singletons. Specimen: peripheral blood, collected on day 0 of AZD1222 vaccination. These receptors all stem from an adult in good health. Each CDR3 is given with its conserved first and last residue. A D gene is named only where the DNA matches it firmly. Size tells how often a clone was seen (once, few, many) or the class of an expanded clone, and some rows leave it out.

d_call	clone_size	v_call	j_call	cdr3_aa	cdr3_nt
NA	NA	TRBV2	TRBJ2-7	CASSELESRASEQYF	TGTGCCAGCAGTGAGCTTGAGAGCAGGGCTAGCGAGCAGTACTTC
TRBD1	NA	TRBV4-1	TRBJ1-2	CASTDPGFNRGGYTF	TGCGCCAGCACGGACCCAGGGTTTAACAGGGGTGGCTACACCTTC
NA	NA	TRBV12-3/TRBV12-4	TRBJ2-3	CASSFGGTDTQYF	TGTGCCAGCAGTTTCGGGGGCACAGATACGCAGTATTTT
NA	NA	TRBV6-5	TRBJ2-1	CASSLGPNEQFF	TGTGCCAGCAGTCTAGGCCCCAATGAGCAGTTCTTC
NA	once	TRBV18	TRBJ2-7	CASSPGGEQYF	TGTGCCAGCTCACCCGGGGGTGAGCAGTACTTC
NA	NA	TRBV30	TRBJ1-1	CAWKREVLNTEAFF	TGTGCCTGGAAAAGGGAGGTATTGAACACTGAAGCTTTCTTT
TRBD1	NA	TRBV6-2/TRBV6-3	TRBJ1-1	CASSSHRGPNTEAFF	TGTGCCAGCAGTTCGCACAGGGGTCCGAACACTGAAGCTTTCTTT
TRBD1	NA	TRBV10-2	TRBJ1-6	CASSEPGQGPPLHF	TGCGCCAGCAGTGAACCGGGACAGGGGCCACCCCTCCACTTT
NA	NA	TRBV6-5	TRBJ1-6	CASSYSTGRLNSPLHF	TGTGCCAGCAGTTACTCGACAGGACGGCTAAATTCACCCCTCCACTTT
TRBD1	NA	TRBV24-1	TRBJ2-3	CATSASSGTGPTDTQYF	TGTGCCACCAGTGCCAGTTCCGGGACAGGCCCCACAGATACGCAGTATTTT
NA	NA	TRBV6-6	TRBJ2-5	CASSYLEKETQYF	TGTGCCAGCAGTTATCTGGAGAAAGAGACCCAGTACTTC
TRBD1	NA	TRBV14	TRBJ1-5	CASSQTGTGNQPQHF	TGTGCCAGCAGCCAAACCGGGACAGGGAATCAGCCCCAGCATTTT
NA	NA	TRBV7-9	TRBJ1-6	CASDPSRGRSSYNSPLHF	TGTGCCAGCGACCCGTCCCGAGGACGTAGCTCCTATAATTCACCCCTCCACTTT
NA	NA	TRBV27	TRBJ2-7	CASSLSGRTYEQYF	TGTGCCAGCAGTTTATCGGGCCGAACCTACGAGCAGTACTTC
NA	NA	TRBV12-5	TRBJ2-3	CASGMGDTQYF	TGTGCTAGTGGCATGGGAGATACGCAGTATTTT
NA	NA	TRBV7-8	TRBJ2-1	CASSHRGSPYNEQFF	TGTGCCAGCAGTCATAGGGGCAGTCCCTACAATGAGCAGTTCTTC
NA	NA	TRBV12-5	TRBJ1-3	CASGLVRELSGNTIYF	TGTGCTAGTGGTTTGGTACGGGAGCTCTCTGGAAACACCATATATTTT
NA	once	TRBV7-2	TRBJ1-1	CASSLLRTVIF	TGTGCCAGCAGCCTCCTGAGGACGGTGATCTTT
TRBD1	NA	TRBV18	TRBJ1-4	CASSPGAGGNEKLFF	TGTGCCAGCTCACCCGGGGCAGGGGGCAATGAAAAACTGTTTTTT
TRBD1	NA	TRBV7-9	TRBJ2-2	CASSAGQGAGELFF	TGTGCCAGCAGCGCGGGACAGGGGGCCGGGGAGCTGTTTTTT
NA	NA	TRBV30	TRBJ1-2	CAWAEPFGGYTF	TGTGCCTGGGCCGAGCCGTTCGGTGGCTACACCTTC
TRBD2	NA	TRBV27	TRBJ2-3	CASSFSGGHTDTQYF	TGTGCCAGCAGTTTTAGCGGGGGACACACAGATACGCAGTATTTT
TRBD1	NA	TRBV6-5	TRBJ2-2	CASSLPGQRLFF	TGTGCCAGCAGTCTTCCGGGACAGAGGCTGTTTTTT
NA	NA	TRBV11-2	TRBJ2-7	CASSPRDISYEQYF	TGTGCCAGCAGCCCGCGGGACATCTCCTACGAGCAGTACTTC
NA	NA	TRBV7-8	TRBJ2-7	CASSQGTYEQYF	TGTGCCAGCAGCCAGGGAACTTACGAGCAGTACTTC
NA	NA	TRBV19	TRBJ2-1	CASSRGLGIYNEQFF	TGTGCCAGTAGTAGGGGGCTGGGAATCTACAATGAGCAGTTCTTC
NA	NA	TRBV29-1	TRBJ1-1	CSVEEGNTEAFF	TGCAGCGTTGAAGAGGGGAACACTGAAGCTTTCTTT
NA	NA	TRBV19	TRBJ2-5	CASSKVGKETQYF	TGTGCCAGTAGTAAAGTGGGGAAGGAGACCCAGTACTTC
TRBD1	NA	TRBV27	TRBJ1-1	CASSLRQGAGNTEAFF	TGTGCCAGCAGTTTACGACAGGGGGCTGGGAACACTGAAGCTTTCTTT
TRBD1	NA	TRBV11-3	TRBJ1-1	CASSPRTGGEAFF	TGTGCCAGCAGCCCTCGGACAGGGGGTGAAGCTTTCTTT
TRBD1	NA	TRBV9	TRBJ1-3	CASSAGTASGNTIYF	TGTGCCAGCAGCGCCGGGACAGCCTCTGGAAACACCATATATTTT
NA	NA	TRBV2	TRBJ2-4	CASSVEGGDIQYF	TGTGCCAGCAGTGTTGAGGGGGGGGACATTCAGTACTTC
TRBD1	NA	TRBV2	TRBJ1-5	CASSDQGQLNQPQHF	TGTGCCAGCAGTGACCAGGGACAGCTGAATCAGCCCCAGCATTTT
TRBD1	NA	TRBV5-4	TRBJ1-2	CASSLTGGNYGYTF	TGTGCCAGCAGCTTGACAGGGGGCAACTATGGCTACACCTTC
NA	NA	TRBV6-5	TRBJ1-2	CASTWGWNGYTF	TGTGCCAGCACTTGGGGCTGGAATGGCTACACCTTC
TRBD1	once	TRBV4-3	TRBJ2-7	CASSHSGTGGYEQYF	TGCGCCAGCAGCCACTCCGGGACAGGGGGGTACGAGCAGTACTTC
NA	NA	TRBV9	TRBJ2-3	CASSAMGTDTQYF	TGTGCCAGCAGCGCGATGGGTACAGATACGCAGTATTTT
NA	NA	TRBV9	TRBJ1-3	CASSPGGTLGNTIYF	TGTGCCAGCAGCCCAGGCGGGACCCTTGGAAACACCATATATTTT
NA	NA	TRBV18	TRBJ1-3	CASSPQNTIYF	TGTGCCAGCTCACCACAAAACACCATATATTTT
TRBD2	NA	TRBV18	TRBJ2-2	CASSPSGVNTGELFF	TGTGCCAGCTCACCGAGCGGGGTGAACACCGGGGAGCTGTTTTTT
NA	NA	TRBV12-3/TRBV12-4	TRBJ2-7	CASSPFRTYEQYF	TGTGCCAGCAGTCCTTTTAGAACCTACGAGCAGTACTTC
TRBD1	NA	TRBV27	TRBJ2-7	CASSLGTGAYEQYF	TGTGCCAGCAGTTTAGGAACAGGGGCCTACGAGCAGTACTTC
NA	NA	TRBV30	TRBJ2-1	CAWSGSRTHSYNEQFF	TGTGCCTGGAGTGGATCCAGGACCCACTCCTACAATGAGCAGTTCTTC
NA	NA	TRBV27	TRBJ2-6	CASSLSGFPGANVLTF	TGTGCCAGCAGTTTAAGTGGGTTTCCTGGGGCCAACGTCCTGACTTTC
TRBD2	NA	TRBV9	TRBJ2-2	CASSVNPSGRANTGELFF	TGTGCCAGCAGCGTAAATCCTAGCGGGAGGGCGAACACCGGGGAGCTGTTTTTT
NA	once	TRBV2	TRBJ2-3	CASKKEAGFTDTQYF	TGTGCCAGCAAGAAGGAGGCGGGATTCACAGATACGCAGTATTTT
NA	NA	TRBV5-4	TRBJ2-3	CASSARMAGSSDTQYF	TGTGCCAGCAGCGCTAGAATGGCAGGGTCCTCAGATACGCAGTATTTT
TRBD2	NA	TRBV2	TRBJ2-7	CASSAVAGVPYEQYF	TGTGCCAGCAGTGCGGTAGCGGGAGTACCCTACGAGCAGTACTTC
NA	NA	TRBV5-1	TRBJ2-5	CASSTAVIETQYF	TGCGCCAGCAGCACGGCCGTAATAGAGACCCAGTACTTC
NA	NA	TRBV11-3	TRBJ2-2	CASSLAHNTGELFF	TGTGCCAGCAGCTTAGCCCATAACACCGGGGAGCTGTTTTTT
NA	NA	TRBV6-5	TRBJ2-2	CASSYVNTGELFF	TGTGCCAGCAGTTATGTGAACACCGGGGAGCTGTTTTTT
NA	NA	TRBV29-1	TRBJ2-7	CSVETRVPSSEQYF	TGCAGCGTTGAAACCCGGGTTCCAAGCTCCGAGCAGTACTTC
NA	NA	TRBV5-6	TRBJ1-2	CASSLNMLGGYTF	TGTGCCAGCAGCTTGAACATGCTCGGTGGCTACACCTTC
TRBD2	NA	TRBV10-2	TRBJ2-7	CASSEWVAGRYEQYF	TGCGCCAGCAGTGAGTGGGTAGCGGGACGATACGAGCAGTACTTC
NA	NA	TRBV4-3	TRBJ1-2	CASSQERRSYGYTF	TGCGCCAGCAGCCAAGAACGCAGGAGCTATGGCTACACCTTC